The T cell receptor beta chain under discussion was sequenced for a study of T cells in Graves' hyperthyroidism and ophthalmopathy (dated by TCRdb to the late 2010s). Concerning the study at large: Peripheral blood was collected at initial diagnosis, before any treatment. A discovery cohort of around 100 patients, roughly 43 with Graves' ophthalmopathy and approximately 57 with stable Graves' hyperthyroidism, was used to find distinguishing TCR V-J signatures. An independent validation cohort of 18 to 20 hyperthyroidism patients and some 15 patients who later progressed to ophthalmopathy tested prospective prediction of ophthalmopathy. The 75 to 100 discovery patients were randomly divided into training and test sets at a 7:3 ratio. The study also compared thyroid tissue and blood T-cell repertoires from more than 5 Graves' hyperthyroidism patients. After sampling, hyperthyroidism patients received methimazole starting at 30 mg daily, and ophthalmopathy patients received high-dose intravenous methylprednisolone. According to the paper, TCR Vbeta CDR3 sequencing was carried out on 135 peripheral blood samples, which came from fewer than 50 ophthalmopathy, roughly 75 hyperthyroidism and approximately 17 progressor patients.

Amplification of TCR beta CDR3 regions was carried out from RNA transcripts. The TCR CDR3 was subjected to a first round of RT-PCR using the HTBI primer set and the Qiagen OneStep RT-PCR kit. The libraries were constructed in a second round of multiplex PCR and then size-selected and purified. Paired-end sequencing of the libraries was performed with 100 bp reads on an Illumina HiSeq2000. The original pipeline was this. SOAPnuke was used to process the raw data, with reads discarded if the reads contained adapters or uncalled bases, had a mean Phred below 15, or lacked an exact constant-primer or identifier match. COPE v1.2.5 was used to merge the high-quality paired reads, and each unique nucleotide sequence was defined as a clonotype. MiTCR v1.1 was used to align clonotypes to the IMGT TRBV, TRBD and TRBJ reference segments. Only V-J combinations with frequency above 0.0001, covering about 99% of repertoires, were analysed. The TCS score was defined as F50 (clonal expansion) divided by E x V (chaos), with BLOSUM62-based TCRdist calculated between CDR3 peptides within each V-J. Welch's t-statistics and random forest reduced 500 to 550 V-J features to roughly 13, which were used in a naive Bayes classifier (R e1071). TCRdb trimmed the raw reads at Q25, called clones with MiXCR and kept productive beta chains. Each CDR3 protein appears once, grouped with its most common genes and DNA. The V and J calls here are based on TCRdb, not the publication. This sample is represented by roughly 290,000 distinct CDR3 sequences; roughly 14% of them were singletons. The biggest ten clones account for almost 8% of the sample.

Hyperthyroidism patients were aged 18 to 65 years and newly diagnosed, with disease duration of less than 2 months. Exclusion was applied to patients with uncontrolled infections, other autoimmune diseases, pregnancy or lactation. Diagnoses were established on the basis of clinical symptoms, serum thyroxine and TRAb, thyroid ultrasound, and orbital computed tomography. Blood from progressor patients was drawn when they were first diagnosed with hyperthyroidism, before any ophthalmopathy symptoms appeared. PBMCs were isolated from 10 ml of fresh peripheral blood by Ficoll-Paque density gradient centrifugation. Progressor patients were defined as those initially diagnosed with Graves' hyperthyroidism in whom ophthalmopathy developed during follow-up. Total RNA was extracted with Trizol reagent, and quality was checked on an Agilent 2100 Bioanalyzer. Study-wide findings and limitations: A model built on a 13 V-J signature distinguished ophthalmopathy from stable hyperthyroidism, reaching around 88% sensitivity and about 81% specificity in cross-validation and 80%/75% in testing. During validation, the model predicted progression to ophthalmopathy a median of about 5.9 months ahead of onset, with almost 71% sensitivity and around 73% specificity. Most expanded thyroid clonotypes (frequency above 0.001) were also found in blood, which suggests that blood repertoires may mirror thyroid immune responses. Sample size was not statistically predetermined, and investigators were not blinded to group allocation.

This clonotype was observed at least ten times. Its antigen target is currently unknown. Within one base of it there is no much larger clone, and no base qualities were kept. Reading the germline V gene gives CDR1 MNHEY and CDR2 SVGEGT. The V end gives up 6 bases and the J end 6 bases, leaving 10 bases in the junction not matched to a gene. Its CDR3 holds 15 amino acids, cysteine through phenylalanine. The CDR3 DNA has 45 bases and is translated from base 1. The TCR sequence derives from a woman between 25 and 40 years old with Graves' hyperthyroidism that later progressed to Graves' ophthalmopathy. Sequences were obtained from blood. The chain is encoded by TRBV6-2 or TRBV6-3 joined to TRBJ2-2; TRBD1 fits 7 bases in the junction. CDR3 protein: CASRLSTGLSGELFF. The DNA sequence is TGTGCCAGCAGACTCTCGACAGGGTTGTCCGGGGAGCTGTTTTTT.